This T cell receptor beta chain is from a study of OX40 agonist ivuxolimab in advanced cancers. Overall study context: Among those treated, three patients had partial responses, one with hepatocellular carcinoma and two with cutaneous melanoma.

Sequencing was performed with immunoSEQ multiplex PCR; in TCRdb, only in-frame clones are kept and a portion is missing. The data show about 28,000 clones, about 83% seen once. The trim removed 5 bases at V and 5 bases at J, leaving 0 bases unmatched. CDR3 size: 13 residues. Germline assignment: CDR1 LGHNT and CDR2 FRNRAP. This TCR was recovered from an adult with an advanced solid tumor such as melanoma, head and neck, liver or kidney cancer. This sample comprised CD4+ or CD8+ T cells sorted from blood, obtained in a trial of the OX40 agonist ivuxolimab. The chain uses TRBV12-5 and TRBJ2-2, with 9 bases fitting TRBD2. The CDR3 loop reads CASGLAGTGELFF. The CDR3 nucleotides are TGTGCTAGTGGTCTAGCGGGAACCGGGGAGCTGTTTTTT.